The present T cell receptor (beta chain) was sequenced within a study of T cells in Graves' hyperthyroidism and ophthalmopathy. Findings and caveats of the study: A model of 13 V-J pairs discriminated ophthalmopathy from stable hyperthyroidism. The majority of expanded thyroid clonotypes above 0.001 also appeared in blood.

The CDR3 runs 12 residues. J gave up 3 bases and V 4 bases, and 2 bases lay outside the gene matches. Germline lookup yields CDR1 SQVTM and CDR2 ANQGSEA. This clonotype appeared a few times. Its cognate antigen is unknown. Newly diagnosed hyperthyroidism patients aged 18 to 65 years had disease lasting under 2 months. On the basis of clinical symptoms, serum thyroxine and TRAb, thyroid ultrasound and orbital computed tomography, diagnoses were made. Template material for amplifying TCR beta CDR3 regions consisted of RNA transcripts. HTBI primers were the set used in a first-round RT-PCR of the TCR CDR3. Using its own MiXCR run on the multiplex PCR reads, TCRdb lists one record per CDR3 protein. This table holds 550,000 to 800,000 distinct CDR3 sequences, around 16% found once.

The sequenced sample was blood. The source of this sequence is a man in his forties or fifties with Graves' hyperthyroidism. The genes are TRBV29-1 and TRBJ1-2; TRBD1 matches at 7 bases. Here the CDR3 DNA reads TGCAGCGTTGGTGACAGGGACTATGGCTACACCTTC. Translation: CSVGDRDYGYTF.